This T cell receptor (beta chain) was observed in a study of cytomegalovirus exposure and HLA in healthy donors. Libraries were prepared by immunoSEQ multiplex PCR; TCRdb keeps only in-frame clonotypes and omits some of them. The repertoire holds 150,000 to 200,000 clones, with about 83% as singletons. This receptor was taken from a woman between 18 and 29 years old in good health and CMV-seronegative. Sequencing input: PBMCs.

Here the CDR3 reads CASSLTGLNTEAFF. CDR3 nucleotide sequence: TGTGCCAGCAGTTTGACAGGTTTGAACACTGAAGCTTTCTTT. This sequence joins TRBV27 and TRBJ1-1; TRBD1 is a possible D gene (6 bases). Between the trimmed V and J ends, which lost 3 bases and 0 bases, there was a span of 8 bases. The CDR3 covers 14 residues. CDR1 and CDR2 (germline): MNHEY, SMNVEV (reference sequence).